A single sample gave rise to the 2 T cell receptor beta chains below, sequenced in a study of beta chain features in type 1 diabetes. The authors reverse transcribed all of the isolated RNA, so sequencing captured expressed TCRB transcripts. Assay: immunoSEQ multiplex PCR; the TCRdb copy retains only in-frame clones and omits some. Among over 200,000 clones listed, roughly 11% were seen once. Findings and caveats of the study: TCRB CDR3 length was moderately but significantly reduced in all four CD4+ subsets of Type 1 diabetes patients.

No antigens are known for them. The sequenced sample consisted of naive CD4+ T cells from blood. These TCRs come from a man aged 25-40 years with type 1 diabetes.

This clone showed up just a few times. The chain joins TRBV28 to TRBJ2-5; a possible D gene is TRBD1 (7 bases). The germline CDR1 and CDR2 sequences are MDHEN and SYDVKM. V was clipped by 1 base and J by 6 bases, with 15 bases between them. The CDR3 loop spans 15 amino acids. Here the CDR3 reads CASSLSAGGTKTQYF. The CDR3 DNA reads as TGTGCCAGCAGTTTATCGGCAGGGGGGACGAAGACCCAGTACTTC. Complete variable domain (other parts from reference TRBV28 and TRBJ2-5): DVKVTQSSRYLVKRTGEKVFLECVQDMDHENMFWYRQDPGLGLRLIYFSYDVKMKEKGDIPEGYSVSREKKERFSLILESASTNQTSMYLCASSLSAGGTKTQYFGPGTRLLVL.

This clone was seen a few times. The rearrangement links TRBV5-1 to TRBJ2-7, with 8 bases lining up with TRBD1. The CDR3 runs to 14 residues. The V and J ends lost 5 bases and 3 bases, in that order; junction bases with no gene match: 7. Germline V gene sequence: CDR1 SGHRS, CDR2 YFSETQ. This chain's CDR3 is CASRRQGSSYEQYF. For the CDR3, the DNA is TGCGCCAGCAGGAGACAGGGGTCGAGCTACGAGCAGTACTTC.